This note documents a single T cell receptor (beta chain) sequence. Its specificity is unknown. Germline values: CDR1 MGHRA, CDR2 YSYEKL. With V trimmed by 0 bases and J by 8 bases, 4 bases remained unmatched. This CDR3 has 14 amino acids. This sample stems from a study of T cells in localized non-small cell lung cancer. Points from the study as a whole: Sequencing was restricted to one tumor region; therefore, heterogeneity remains possible.

This table comes from immunoSEQ multiplex PCR, and its TCRdb copy is limited to in-frame clones, with some not included. In the table there are roughly 24,000 clones, 80% to 90% of which are singletons. The source is a woman aged 35-75 years with stage I lung adenocarcinoma. The rearrangement links TRBV4-1 to TRBJ2-1, with 7 nucleotides matching TRBD2. Material: peripheral blood, obtained before any cancer treatment. The CDR3 region has the DNA TGCGCCAGCAGCCAAGATCTGAGCGGGGATGAGCAGTTCTTC. Translating gives CASSQDLSGDEQFF.